A selection of T cell receptor beta chains follows, all from one sample in a study of blood T cell repertoires in COVID-19. Here immunoSEQ multiplex PCR was the method, and the copy in TCRdb shows in-frame clones only, minus some. The sample holds 300,000 to 400,000 clones, around 86% seen once. Material for sequencing was PBMCs or T cells enriched from blood (not recorded which). The receptor set was obtained from a woman aged 40-49 years with acute COVID-19. The conserved cysteine and the conserved F or W are not part of the CDR3 here. The D gene is left open where the match is weak.

d_call	v_call	j_call	cdr3_aa
NA	TRBV11-2	TRBJ2-4	ASSLDPPGMVGAKNIQY
TRBD1	TRBV5-1	TRBJ1-4	ASSLGQGLVGNEKLF
TRBD2	TRBV9	TRBJ2-1	ASSVDGRAYNEQF
NA	TRBV5-1	TRBJ2-2	ASSTRQNTGELF
NA	TRBV5-4	TRBJ2-5	ASSLKGMEETQY
NA	TRBV5-6	TRBJ2-1	ASSLLEHSRAYNEQF
NA	TRBV7-3	TRBJ1-1	ASSAKGGGLTSMNTEAF
TRBD1	TRBV7-9	TRBJ1-1	ASRADRGWAEAF
NA	TRBV18	TRBJ2-1	ASSLITGSNEQF
NA	TRBV29-1	TRBJ1-1	SVPGQLNTEAF
NA	TRBV5-1	TRBJ1-5	ASSLTPQTENSNQPQH
NA	TRBV20-1	TRBJ1-6	SASDNSPLH
NA	TRBV6-1	TRBJ1-1	ASSESGRFLTNTEAF
NA	TRBV6-2/TRBV6-3	TRBJ1-1	ASSRGESKAF
NA	TRBV18	TRBJ2-3	ASSPLQGHSTDTQY
NA	TRBV7-9	TRBJ2-5	ASSSQGVETQY
TRBD1	TRBV7-9	TRBJ1-4	ASSHPPGTGGEKLF
NA	TRBV6-5	TRBJ2-2	ASTREGVYTGELF
NA	TRBV27	TRBJ2-1	ASSLSGGREQF
NA	TRBV19	TRBJ2-7	ASSIRVLTPQY
TRBD1	TRBV9	TRBJ2-1	ASSPTRDRLYNEQF
TRBD2	TRBV19	TRBJ2-2	ASLTGTSATGELF
TRBD1	TRBV29-1	TRBJ2-3	SVAGRGWRDTQY
NA	TRBV6-5	TRBJ1-5	ASSRGWGVNQPQH
TRBD1	TRBV7-2	TRBJ1-2	ASSLGRGNGYT
TRBD1	TRBV5-4	TRBJ2-5	ASRDRGLLQETQY
TRBD1	TRBV10-3	TRBJ2-5	AISGPRGQGLETQY
NA	TRBV5-6	TRBJ2-6	ASSLHSGVGANVLT
TRBD2	TRBV6-2/TRBV6-3	TRBJ2-1	ASSSRVVGAGGRNEQF
NA	TRBV3-1/TRBV3-2	TRBJ1-2	ASSQPALTNYGYT
NA	TRBV3-1/TRBV3-2	TRBJ1-2	ASSLREDYGYT
TRBD1	TRBV24-1	TRBJ2-3	ATSDRTGNTDTQY
NA	TRBV9	TRBJ1-2	ASSAADGYT
NA	TRBV3-1/TRBV3-2	TRBJ1-5	ASSQDLTADQPQH
NA	TRBV6-2/TRBV6-3	TRBJ1-1	ASSRTEIVVTEAF
TRBD1	TRBV18	TRBJ1-1	ASSPKQGALLGNTEAF
TRBD1	TRBV5-1	TRBJ1-1	ASTLTGGALGNTEAF
TRBD2	TRBV7-2	TRBJ2-1	ASSVGGVPVRNEQF
TRBD2	TRBV7-3	TRBJ2-7	ASSLMGLAGDEQY
NA	TRBV19	TRBJ2-3	ASRSTGRTDTQY
TRBD1	TRBV4-2	TRBJ1-1	ASSQAQGITLDTEAF
TRBD1	TRBV4-2	TRBJ1-5	ASSQGTGNQPQH
NA	TRBV23-1	TRBJ1-5	ASTPLGEGRNQPQH
TRBD2	TRBV5-4	TRBJ2-7	ASSTTPGRGQY
NA	TRBV5-6	TRBJ1-1	ASSFLKNTEAF
TRBD1	TRBV11-1	TRBJ2-6	ASSLAGGASGANVLT
TRBD1	TRBV27	TRBJ1-6	ASSLLETGPANSPLH
TRBD1	TRBV25-1	TRBJ2-1	ASSEYWDREYDEQF
NA	TRBV6-2/TRBV6-3	TRBJ1-1	ASSPHRSSEAF
NA	TRBV28	TRBJ1-1	ASSFGGGTTEAF
NA	TRBV19	TRBJ2-1	ASSKQGAFSGRAKNEQF
TRBD1	TRBV7-2	TRBJ1-3	ASSSGTGGRGGSTIY
NA	TRBV3-1/TRBV3-2	TRBJ2-7	ASSQGGILD
NA	TRBV29-1	TRBJ2-3	SASQGQPSTDTQY
NA	TRBV4-2	TRBJ1-3	ASSQDRGARNTIY